This entry features one T cell receptor (beta chain) sequence. What antigen it recognizes has not been identified. The junction does not match germline at one end; this may be a read error. The receptor library was made with multiplex PCR. Sequenced using an Illumina HiSeq 2500. TCRbeta libraries were built by three rounds of nested PCR using primers (Table S4), following protocols modified from ARM-PCR. PCR products of 200-500 bp were gel-excised and purified with the QIAquick gel extraction kit before sequencing. For the original study's pipeline: Trimmomatic was used to clean the reads, FLASH merged the cleaned reads into complete CDR3 sequences, and MiTCR assigned the sequences to V(D)J germline segments. Clonal diversity was computed as the inverse Simpson's index with VDJtools. In-frame sequences lacking a premature stop codon were counted as productive reads. TCRdb itself trimmed the public reads at Q25 with fastp, ran MiXCR and retained productive beta chains. One record per CDR3 amino acid sequence lists the most common genes and DNA. TCRdb assigned the V and J calls; the authors' analysis was not used. The sample has 220,000 or so distinct CDR3 sequences on record, 70% to 75% of them singletons. The ten biggest clones cover around 27% of the sample.

The cysteine opens and the phenylalanine closes a CDR3 of 16 amino acids. The kept DNA is CDR3 alone, 48 bases in frame from the first base. Based on the germline V gene, the CDR1 and CDR2 sequences are ENHRY and SYGVKD. The entry originates in a study of tumor and adjacent non-tumor tissue in lung cancer (dated by TCRdb to 2017 to 2018). Context from the whole study: Of the cohort, some 12 patients had adenocarcinoma, 2 had squamous cell carcinoma and 1 had small cell lung cancer. The approximately 15 patients were aged roughly 31 to 85 years, included about ten men and 5 women, and had TNM stage I to III disease. Sequencing generated a total of 95 million to 150 million productive TCRbeta reads, averaging about 4 million reads per sample. Using bulk TCRbeta repertoires from some 14 lung cancer patients, the study set lung tumor tissue side by side with matched distant non-tumor lung tissue. TCRbeta CDR3 sequencing was performed on under 35 paired specimens, with one tumor sample and one normal lung sample collected per patient. The study at large found these results: Only 15 or so patients were included in the cohort, and the need for larger samples and more detailed clinical data was noted by the authors. A significantly larger cumulative share of the repertoire was made up by the top 100 clones in normal lung than in tumor tissue. Because peripheral blood was not sequenced, blood TCRbeta repertoires in the lung cancer patients of the study were not examined. Significantly higher TCR diversity (inverse Simpson) was observed in tumor tissue than in normal lung tissue (around 450 vs 150, P = 0.0075, Mann-Whitney U test). The sequencing platform is not named in the methods, and unique molecular identifiers are not mentioned. TCR diversity was significantly higher in younger patients, and higher tumor TCR diversity was associated with shorter overall and disease-free survival.

RNA was extracted from bulk unsorted tissue and checked for quality with a NanoDrop ND-1000 and an Agilent 2100. The donors were newly diagnosed lung cancer patients admitted for thoracic surgery in China from August to November 2014 who had not received prior chemotherapy. Anyone who had undergone radiotherapy or chemotherapy before, or who had another cancer at the same time, was left out of the study. Pieces of surgical tissue measuring about 1-2.3 cm3 were kept in RNAlater solution and held at -80 degrees C until needed. The sequenced material came from lung tumor tissue. The chain links TRBV10-3 with TRBJ2-1; TRBD2 matches 8 bases in the middle. The TCR was taken from a man in his 60s with non-small cell lung cancer. The CDR3 loop reads CAISESDGGDYIEQFF. The sequence in DNA is TGTGCCATCAGTGAGTCGGACGGGGGGGACTACATTGAGCAGTTCTTC.